The present TCR beta chain was sequenced within a study of identifying expanded T cells in peripheral blood. Overall study results and limits: Technical replicates showed roughly 1.2 changed clones; roughly two weeks approximately 16; four weeks 19. Clone count variance between roughly 2-week samples rose with total template count.

Points on this clone: Its antigen remains unidentified.

Sequenced by immunoSEQ multiplex PCR; TCRdb stores in-frame clones only, minus some. The sample contains around 66,000 clones, more than 75% of which appear only once. The material sequenced was blood. This receptor was taken from a person between 18 and 75 years old in good health.

This CDR3 reads CAWSSHGYTF. CDR3 coding DNA: TGTGCCTGGAGTTCTCATGGCTACACCTTC. The rearrangement joins TRBV30 to TRBJ1-2, with no clear D. Germline-derived CDR1 and CDR2 are GTSNPN and SVGIG (reference sequence). The CDR3 is made up of 10 amino acids. Trimming took off 2 bases at V and 6 bases at J, with 4 bases between the two ends.